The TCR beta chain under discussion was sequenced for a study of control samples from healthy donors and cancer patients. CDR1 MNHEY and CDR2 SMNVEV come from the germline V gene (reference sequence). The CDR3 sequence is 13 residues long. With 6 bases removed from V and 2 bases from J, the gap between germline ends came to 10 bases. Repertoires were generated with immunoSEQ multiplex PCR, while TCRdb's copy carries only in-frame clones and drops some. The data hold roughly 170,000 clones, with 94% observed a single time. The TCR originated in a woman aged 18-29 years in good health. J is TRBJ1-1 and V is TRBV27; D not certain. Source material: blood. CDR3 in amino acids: CASSFTFNTEAFF. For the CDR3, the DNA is TGTGCCAGCAGCTTCACCTTCAACACTGAAGCTTTCTTT.